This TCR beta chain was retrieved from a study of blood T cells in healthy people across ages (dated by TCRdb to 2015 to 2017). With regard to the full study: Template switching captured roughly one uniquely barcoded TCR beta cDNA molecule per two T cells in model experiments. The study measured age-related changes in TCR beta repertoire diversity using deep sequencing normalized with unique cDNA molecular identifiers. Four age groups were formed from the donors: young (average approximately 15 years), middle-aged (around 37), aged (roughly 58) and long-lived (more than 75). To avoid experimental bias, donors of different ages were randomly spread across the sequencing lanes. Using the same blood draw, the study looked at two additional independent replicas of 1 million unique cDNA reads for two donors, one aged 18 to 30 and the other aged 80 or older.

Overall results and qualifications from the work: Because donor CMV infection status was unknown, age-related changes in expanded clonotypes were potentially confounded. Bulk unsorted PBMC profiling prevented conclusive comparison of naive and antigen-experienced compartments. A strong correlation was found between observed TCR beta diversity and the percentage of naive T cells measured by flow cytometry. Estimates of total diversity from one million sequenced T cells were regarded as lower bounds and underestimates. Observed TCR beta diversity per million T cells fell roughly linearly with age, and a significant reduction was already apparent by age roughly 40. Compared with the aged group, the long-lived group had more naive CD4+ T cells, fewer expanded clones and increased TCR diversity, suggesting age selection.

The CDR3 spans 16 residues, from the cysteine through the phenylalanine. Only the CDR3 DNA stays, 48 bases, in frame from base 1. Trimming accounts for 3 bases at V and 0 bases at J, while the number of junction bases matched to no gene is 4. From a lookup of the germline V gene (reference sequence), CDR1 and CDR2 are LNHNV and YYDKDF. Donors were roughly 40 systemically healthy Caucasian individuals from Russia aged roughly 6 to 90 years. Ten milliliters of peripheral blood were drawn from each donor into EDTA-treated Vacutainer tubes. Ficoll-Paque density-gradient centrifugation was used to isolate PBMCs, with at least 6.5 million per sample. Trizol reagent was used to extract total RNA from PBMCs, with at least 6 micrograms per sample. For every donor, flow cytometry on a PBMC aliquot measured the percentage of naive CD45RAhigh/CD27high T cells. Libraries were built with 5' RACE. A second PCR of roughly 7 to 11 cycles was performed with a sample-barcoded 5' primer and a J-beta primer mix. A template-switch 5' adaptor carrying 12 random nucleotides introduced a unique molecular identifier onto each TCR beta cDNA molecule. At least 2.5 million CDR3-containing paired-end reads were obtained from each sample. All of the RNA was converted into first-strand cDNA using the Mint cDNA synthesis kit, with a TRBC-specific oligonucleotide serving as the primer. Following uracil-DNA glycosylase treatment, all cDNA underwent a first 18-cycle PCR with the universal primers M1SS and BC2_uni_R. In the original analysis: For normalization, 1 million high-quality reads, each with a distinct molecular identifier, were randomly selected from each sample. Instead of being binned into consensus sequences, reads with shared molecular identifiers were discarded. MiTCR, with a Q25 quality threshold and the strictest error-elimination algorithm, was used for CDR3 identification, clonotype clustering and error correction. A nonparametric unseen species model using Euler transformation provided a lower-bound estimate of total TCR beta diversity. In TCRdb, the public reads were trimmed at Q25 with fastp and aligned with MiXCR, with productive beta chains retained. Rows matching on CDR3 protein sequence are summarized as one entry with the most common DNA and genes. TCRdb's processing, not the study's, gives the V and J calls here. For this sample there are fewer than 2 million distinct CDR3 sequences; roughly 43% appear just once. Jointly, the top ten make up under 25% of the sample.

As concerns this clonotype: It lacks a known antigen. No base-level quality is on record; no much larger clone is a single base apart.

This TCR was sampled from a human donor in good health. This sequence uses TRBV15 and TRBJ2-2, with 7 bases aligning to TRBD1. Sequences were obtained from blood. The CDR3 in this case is CATSSPGTANTGELFF. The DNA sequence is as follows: TGTGCCACCAGCAGTCCCGGGACAGCGAACACCGGGGAGCTGTTTTTT.